Detailed here is one TCR beta chain. Its antigen is unidentified. In making TCR beta libraries, quantitative 5'-RACE with molecular barcodes was used. TCRdb reprocessed the 5' RACE reads via MiXCR and lists one record per CDR3 protein. The sample records about 800,000 distinct CDR3 sequences, 12% being singletons. The sample is drawn from a study of CD8 T cells in ankylosing spondylitis. Study-wide points: Significant enrichment of disease-linked clones was reported in matched ankylosing spondylitis synovial fluid. Seemingly characteristic of ankylosing spondylitis blood was a TCR beta motif consisting of about 8 highly homologous variants.

The V end lost 6 bases, the J end lost 0 bases, and 12 bases lay between the germline ends. Germline V gene data show CDR1 as MNHNS and CDR2 as SASEGT. CDR3 length equals 14 residues. This TCR came from a male donor with ankylosing spondylitis. The chain is built from TRBV6-1 and TRBJ2-7, with D maybe TRBD2 (5 bases). Source material: blood, either unsorted or a sorted T cell fraction (not recorded which). The CDR3 bases are TGTGCCAGCAGGGACTTCCCCGGCTCCTACGAGCAGTACTTC. Amino acids: CASRDFPGSYEQYF.